This TCR beta chain was sequenced in a study of cytomegalovirus exposure and HLA in healthy donors. This clone has only a few counts. PCR involved 60 Vbeta and 13 Jbeta primers. Clones were sequenced by immunoSEQ multiplex PCR, and TCRdb holds only the in-frame ones, with some missing. The sample holds 80,000 or so clones, approximately 57% seen once. V was trimmed by 0 bases and J by 5 bases, leaving 14 bases between them. CDR1 is SGDLS and CDR2 is YYNGEE in the germline V gene. The CDR3 is 15 residues long. What was sequenced was PBMCs. The clonotype was recovered from a man aged 25 to 40 in good health and CMV-seropositive. J is TRBJ1-1 and V is TRBV9, with unresolved D. DNA for the CDR3: TGTGCCAGCAGCGTAGCGGCGGGGTTGAGGACTGAAGCTTTCTTT. Protein: CASSVAAGLRTEAFF.